The rows below give T cell receptor beta chains drawn from one sample of a study of ipilimumab plus nivolumab after autologous stem cell transplantation. TCRdb keeps only in-frame clones here, not all; method: immunoSEQ multiplex PCR. The sample shows about 15,000 clones, about 80% of them seen only once. The sample in question was PBMCs, obtained in a trial of ipilimumab plus nivolumab as post-transplant consolidation. The origin of the receptors is a male donor with diffuse large B-cell lymphoma. The CDR3 runs from the conserved cysteine through the conserved F or W. The D gene is left open where the match is weak. Size tells how often a clone was seen (once, few, many) or the class of an expanded clone, and some rows leave it out.

length	size	V	D	J	DNA	CDR3
13	-	TRBV21-1	-	TRBJ2-5	TGTGCCAGCAGCAAACACGGGGAGGAGACCCAGTACTTC	CASSKHGEETQYF
17	-	TRBV7-8	-	TRBJ1-4	TGTGCCAGCAACCCGGGACACCCCTTGTCAACTAATGAAAAACTGTTTTTT	CASNPGHPLSTNEKLFF
17	-	TRBV10-3	TRBD1	TRBJ1-1	TGTGCCATCAGTGAGGCCCCGGGACAGGGAATGAACACTGAAGCTTTCTTT	CAISEAPGQGMNTEAFF
15	-	TRBV7-2	TRBD1	TRBJ2-7	TGTGCCAGCAGCACCAGACAGGGGGGCGGTCGGGAGCAGTACTTC	CASSTRQGGGREQYF
13	-	TRBV7-3	-	TRBJ2-7	TGTGCCAGCAGCTCAAATCGGCAGGCCGAGCAGTACTTC	CASSSNRQAEQYF
15	-	TRBV7-6	-	TRBJ1-4	TGTGCCAGCAGCTCTCGGGGGCCTCAGGCCGAAAAACTGTTTTTT	CASSSRGPQAEKLFF
14	-	TRBV11-2	-	TRBJ1-1	TGTGCCAGCAGCTTATGGGGGCTGAACACTGAAGCTTTCTTT	CASSLWGLNTEAFF
16	-	TRBV11-2	-	TRBJ1-1	TGTGCCAGCAGCTCCATAACGGGACACTTGAACACTGAAGCTTTCTTT	CASSSITGHLNTEAFF
18	-	TRBV14	-	TRBJ2-5	TGTGCCAGCAGCCACGCGGGTGGCGGGGCCCTTTACCAAGAGACCCAGTACTTC	CASSHAGGGALYQETQYF
17	-	TRBV5-5	TRBD2	TRBJ2-7	TGTGCCAGCAGCTTAGTGGCGGCGGGGGTTAGCTCCTACGAGCAGTACTTC	CASSLVAAGVSSYEQYF
11	-	TRBV29-1	-	TRBJ1-2	TGCAGCGTTGACGGTGGAGGGGGCTACACCTTC	CSVDGGGGYTF
15	-	TRBV9	-	TRBJ2-2	TGTGCCAGCAGCGTAGGAGGGACGGGCACCGGGGAGCTGTTTTTT	CASSVGGTGTGELFF
12	-	TRBV11-2	-	TRBJ2-7	TGTGCCAGCTGTGGGGGGAACTACGAGCAGTACTTC	CASCGGNYEQYF
13	once	TRBV2	-	TRBJ2-3	TGTGCCAGCAGTAATCTCCTGTCCGGTACGCAGTATTTT	CASSNLLSGTQYF
15	-	TRBV7-6	-	TRBJ2-5	TGTGCCAGCAGCCCAGCAACGGGGGGCCGGGAGACCCAGTACTTC	CASSPATGGRETQYF
14	-	TRBV19	TRBD2	TRBJ2-5	TGTGCCAGTAGTGCGACTAGCCCTAAGGAGACCCAGTACTTC	CASSATSPKETQYF
16	-	TRBV7-9	-	TRBJ2-5	TGTGCCAGCAGCTTAGGGGGGGCTGCGTACCAAGAGACCCAGTACTTC	CASSLGGAAYQETQYF
14	-	TRBV7-9	-	TRBJ2-7	TGTGCCAGCAGCTTAGGACATGAAGCCTACGAGCAGTACTTC	CASSLGHEAYEQYF
16	-	TRBV5-4	-	TRBJ2-2	TGTGCCAGCAGCCCCTCCGGGACCCTTAGGACCGGGGAGCTGTTTTTT	CASSPSGTLRTGELFF
12	few	TRBV7-9	-	TRBJ1-3	TGTGCCAGCAGCTTGGGGGGAAACACCATATATTTT	CASSLGGNTIYF
15	once	TRBV27	-	TRBJ2-7	TGTGCCAGCAGAGATTCAGGGTATCCCCCCTACGAGCAGTACTTC	CASRDSGYPPYEQYF
15	-	TRBV4-2	TRBD2	TRBJ2-3	TGTGCCAGCAGCCAAGAAGGGACTAGCGGGGATACGCAGTATTTT	CASSQEGTSGDTQYF
15	-	TRBV7-2	-	TRBJ2-1	TGTGCCAGCAGCTTAGGGGGATCAGGGTACAATGAGCAGTTCTTC	CASSLGGSGYNEQFF
11	-	TRBV10-3	-	TRBJ2-7	TGTGCCATCAAGGGCGAGGGGGAGCAGTACTTC	CAIKGEGEQYF
13	-	TRBV7-9	-	TRBJ1-1	TGTGCCAGCAGCCTGGGGGCTACGACTGAAGCTTTCTTT	CASSLGATTEAFF
14	-	TRBV6-5	-	TRBJ1-1	TGTGCCAGCAGTCAGCAGGGGTCGGACACTGAAGCTTTCTTT	CASSQQGSDTEAFF
13	once	TRBV5-6	-	TRBJ1-6	TGTGCCAGCAGCAGTCTTCGCAATTCACCCCTCCACTTT	CASSSLRNSPLHF
19	-	TRBV2	-	TRBJ1-1	-	CASSPPRGGAVLRNTEAFF
14	-	TRBV27	-	TRBJ1-5	TGTGCCAGCAGTTTAGAACAGGGTGGCCAGCCCCAGCATTTT	CASSLEQGGQPQHF
12	-	TRBV19	-	TRBJ1-2	TGTGCCAGTAGCAGGACGGGGTCTGGCTACACCTTC	CASSRTGSGYTF
15	-	TRBV6-5	TRBD2	TRBJ2-7	TGTGCCAGCAAAAAAGGGCTAGCGGGGGCGCGGGAGCAGTACTTC	CASKKGLAGAREQYF